The 5 T cell receptor beta chains in this list originate from one sample, sequenced in a study of neurological immune-mediated disorders. TCRdb re-derived calls from the 5' RACE reads in MiXCR, one entry per CDR3 protein. The sample carries 85,000 to 100,000 distinct CDR3 sequences, approximately 3.3% recorded once. The sequenced sample consisted of PBMCs. All receptors derive from a woman under 30 with multiple sclerosis.

This clonotype occurred many times. This chain uses TRBV20-1 with TRBJ2-7, with D perhaps TRBD2 (5 bases). Trimming stripped 6 bases from V and 5 bases from J, with 20 bases between. CDR1 is DFQATT and CDR2 is SNEGSKA in the germline V gene (reference sequence). CDR3 length: 14 amino acids. The CDR3 protein is CSARSPGWSDEQYF. CDR3 coding DNA: TGCAGTGCCCGATCCCCGGGATGGTCCGACGAGCAGTACTTC.

This clonotype was observed many times. V gene TRBV7-2 combines with J gene TRBJ1-5; unclear D gene. V lost 2 bases, J lost 5 bases, and 7 bases lay in between. This CDR3 is built from 13 residues. Germline V gene sequence: CDR1 SGHTA, CDR2 FQGNSA. The CDR3 spells CASSLYGDQPQHF. Written as DNA, the CDR3 is TGTGCCAGCAGCTTATATGGTGATCAGCCCCAGCATTTT.

This clonotype was detected ten times or more. The rearrangement joins TRBV7-3 to TRBJ2-3, with D possibly being TRBD1 or TRBD2 (5 bases each). The V end was cut by 5 bases, the J end by 4 bases, with 16 bases between. The germline gives CDR1 SGHTA, CDR2 FQGTGA. This CDR3 has 15 residues. The CDR3, as DNA: TGTGCCAGCAGCCCATCGATCCCGGGGCCAGATACGCAGTATTTT. It yields the protein CASSPSIPGPDTQYF. Filled out from reference TRBV7-3 and TRBJ2-3, the complete variable domain reads GAGVSQTPSNKVTEKGKYVELRCDPISGHTALYWYRQSLGQGPEFLIYFQGTGAADDSGLPNDRFFAVRPEGSVSTLKIQRTERGDSAVYLCASSPSIPGPDTQYFGPGTRLTVL.

This clonotype was counted ten times or more. The rearrangement uses TRBV6-1 and TRBJ1-5, with D uncertain. The length of the CDR3 is 15 residues. V lost 2 bases to trimming and J lost 0 bases, with 8 bases between them. CDR1 and CDR2 from the germline V gene are MNHNS and SASEGT. The CDR3 DNA is TGTGCCAGCAGTGAACCCGCGGGTAGCAATCAGCCCCAGCATTTT. Residues: CASSEPAGSNQPQHF.

In this sample, this clonotype turned up many times. V gene TRBV10-2 combines with J gene TRBJ2-1; 12 positions agree with TRBD2. Trimming at V came to 7 bases and at J to 5 bases, leaving 9 bases not matched to a gene. The CDR3 has 16 amino acids. Germline loops: CDR1 WSHSY, CDR2 SAAADI. The CDR3 region is CASTRKRLAGDNEQFF. CDR3 nucleotide sequence: TGCGCCAGCACCCGAAAAAGACTAGCGGGAGACAATGAGCAGTTCTTC.